The 23 T cell receptor beta chains listed next were all sequenced from one sample in a study of T-cell reconstitution after alpha-beta-depleted transplantation in children. For TCRbeta, the library was prepared with unique molecular identifiers. TCRdb fed the PCR reads into MiXCR, producing one record per CDR3 protein. The table lists about 590,000 distinct CDR3 sequences, approximately 12% of them singletons. The sample here was PBMCs, mostly from graft donor cells, taken 360 days after TCRalphabeta/CD19-depleted stem cell transplant. The receptor source for this set is a male patient younger than 18 who had a stem cell transplant for acute myeloid leukemia, so the T cells may come from the graft donor.

This clonotype was counted a few times. This sequence joins TRBV20-1 and TRBJ2-1; D possibly corresponds to TRBD2 (5 bases). This CDR3 region has 11 residues. Trimming left V 3 bases short and J 12 bases short, with 12 bases between. Germline CDR1 DFQATT, CDR2 SNEGSKA (reference sequence). The CDR3: CSASSVEGQFF. CDR3 DNA: TGCAGTGCTAGTAGTGTAGAGGGGCAGTTCTTC.

This clonotype showed up many times. V usage is TRBV5-1 and J usage is TRBJ1-1; D is uncertain. The germline V and J ends were trimmed by 4 bases and 0 bases, with 7 bases remaining between them. The CDR3 loop spans 13 amino acids. The germline CDR1 and CDR2 sequences are SGHRS and YFSETQ. The CDR3 spells CASSVTVNTEAFF. Here the CDR3 DNA reads TGCGCCAGCAGCGTTACAGTGAACACTGAAGCTTTCTTT.

This clonotype was counted ten times or more. The CDR3 DNA sequence: TGTGCCAGCAGTCCCGGCAGCGTGGCAGATACGCAGTATTTT. Translating it yields CASSPGSVADTQYF. The rearrangement joins TRBV12-3 or TRBV12-4 to TRBJ2-3; D is unresolved. The CDR3 contains 14 residues. Trimming shortened V by 5 bases and J by 4 bases, and 13 bases separated the two germline ends.

This clonotype was seen repeatedly, ten times or more. The rearrangement joins TRBV6-5 to TRBJ2-7, with no clear D. Per the germline V gene, CDR1 is MNHEY and CDR2 is SVGAGI. V shed 0 bases and J shed 2 bases, with 11 bases lying between them. This CDR3 is built from 15 residues. Here the CDR3 DNA reads TGTGCCAGCAGTTACTCGCCAAGGGTGCCCTACGAGCAGTACTTC. This encodes CASSYSPRVPYEQYF.

In this sample, this clonotype turned up a few times. The rearrangement uses TRBV5-1 and TRBJ2-2, with D perhaps matching TRBD2 (5 bases). The germline gives CDR1 SGHRS, CDR2 YFSETQ. The CDR3 consists of 16 residues. V lost 4 bases to trimming and J lost 1 base, with 14 bases between them. CDR3 loop: CASSPIGDMNTGELFF. DNA of the CDR3: TGCGCCAGCAGCCCAATCGGGGATATGAACACCGGGGAGCTGTTTTTT.

This clonotype appeared many times. The V call is TRBV20-1, the J call TRBJ2-1, with 7 positions matching TRBD2. The V segment lost 4 bases and the J segment 9 bases; nucleotides outside the gene matches: 15. Germline V gene lookup returns CDR1 DFQATT and CDR2 SNEGSKA (reference sequence). This CDR3 comprises 15 residues. CDR3 nucleotides: TGCAGTGCTATCCCCCTTGTAGTAGCGGGCGGTGAGCAGTTCTTC. Translated, it gives CSAIPLVVAGGEQFF.

This clonotype came up many times. The genes are TRBV12-3 or TRBV12-4 and TRBJ2-5; 7 bases match TRBD2. The junction had 5 bases not matched to a gene; V was cut back by 3 bases and J by 1 base. CDR3 length: 15 residues. CDR3 amino acids: CASSLDLAVQETQYF. The CDR3 DNA sequence: TGTGCCAGCAGTTTGGACCTAGCGGTCCAAGAGACCCAGTACTTC.

This clonotype was detected ten times or more. The CDR3 loop is CATSRRASGNHEQFF. As DNA, the CDR3 is TGTGCCACCAGTCGCAGGGCTAGCGGGAATCATGAGCAGTTCTTC. The chain recombines TRBV15 with TRBJ2-1; 9 bases match TRBD2. The CDR3 has 15 residues. The germline gives CDR1 LNHNV, CDR2 YYDKDF (reference sequence). Trimming took 6 bases from V and 8 from J; bases not matched to a gene: 11.

The sample holds a few counts of this clonotype. This chain joins TRBV12-3 or TRBV12-4 and TRBJ1-5; D call uncertain. CDR3 length equals 14 residues. Trimming removed 4 bases at V and 9 bases at J, with 16 bases between. The CDR3 DNA is TGTGCCAGCAGTTCCGGAGGACTTACGGGGCCCCAGCATTTT. Translation: CASSSGGLTGPQHF.

This chain uses TRBV5-5 with TRBJ2-5; TRBD1 might be the D (5 bases). V lost 4 bases, J lost 0 bases, and 16 bases lay in between. CDR1 and CDR2 (germline): SGHKS, YYEKEE (reference sequence). The CDR3 is 16 amino acids. In DNA, the CDR3 is TGTGCCAGCAGCGCCCTCCTGGCAGGGTACCAAGAGACCCAGTACTTC. It yields the protein CASSALLAGYQETQYF. Together with reference TRBV5-5 and TRBJ2-5, the CDR3 gives the full variable domain: DAGVTQSPTHLIKTRGQQVTLRCSPISGHKSVSWYQQVLGQGPQFIFQYYEKEERGRGNFPDRFSARQFPNYSSELNVNALLLGDSALYLCASSALLAGYQETQYFGPGTRLLVL.

The chain uses TRBV7-2 and TRBJ2-7; a possible D gene is TRBD1 (6 bases). Germline V CDR1 and CDR2: SGHTA, FQGNSA. Trimming pared 1 base from V and 4 bases from J, leaving 17 bases between. The CDR3 loop spans 16 amino acids. The CDR3: CASSLVFGGHPYEQYF. CDR3 DNA sequence: TGTGCCAGCAGCTTAGTTTTTGGGGGCCACCCTTACGAGCAGTACTTC.

This clonotype was detected only a few times. The rearrangement joins TRBV5-5 to TRBJ2-6, with 9 bases matching TRBD1. CDR1 and CDR2 (germline): SGHKS, YYEKEE (reference sequence). This CDR3 is 17 amino acids long. V gave up 3 bases and J gave up 3 bases; unmatched junction bases: 7. The CDR3 DNA reads TGTGCCAGCAGCTCAACGGGACAGGGTTATGGGGCCAACGTCCTGACTTTC. Translating gives CASSSTGQGYGANVLTF.

This clonotype occurred a few times. The J gene is TRBJ2-7, the V gene TRBV7-2; D is perhaps TRBD2 (6 bases). V was shortened by 2 bases and J by 5 bases, with 22 bases between the two germline ends. This CDR3 is 17 amino acids long. Germline V gene sequence: CDR1 SGHTA, CDR2 FQGNSA. The CDR3 is CASSLQLGGLFLDEQYF. Here the CDR3 DNA reads TGTGCCAGCAGCTTACAGTTGGGGGGACTCTTCCTCGACGAGCAGTACTTC.

The chain couples TRBV7-9 to TRBJ1-5; D is unclear. CDR1 SEHNR and CDR2 FQNEAQ come from the germline V gene (reference sequence). The CDR3 length is 16 residues. Trimming shortened V by 1 base and J by 4 bases, and 14 bases separated the two germline ends. CDR3: CASSLGPPYPNQPQHF. The CDR3 DNA reads TGTGCCAGCAGCTTAGGGCCACCATACCCAAATCAGCCCCAGCATTTT.

This clonotype was picked up a small number of times. This chain uses TRBV7-9 with TRBJ2-5; unclear D gene. Trimming pared 2 bases from V and 5 bases from J, leaving 3 bases between. Germline V gives CDR1 SEHNR, CDR2 FQNEAQ (reference sequence). The CDR3 loop spans 11 amino acids. The CDR3 loop is CASSLPETQYF. In nucleotides, the CDR3 is TGTGCCAGCAGCTTACCCGAGACCCAGTACTTC. Variable domain in full (rest from reference TRBV7-9 and TRBJ2-5): DTGVSQNPRHKITKRGQNVTFRCDPISEHNRLYWYRQTLGQGPEFLTYFQNEAQLEKSRLLSDRFSAERPKGSFSTLEIQRTEQGDSAMYLCASSLPETQYFGPGTRLLVL.

There are a few counts of this clonotype. The chain joins TRBV18 to TRBJ2-7; weak D call: TRBD1 (8 bases). V was clipped by 4 bases and J by 4 bases, with 23 bases between them. Looked up from germline, CDR1 is KGHSH and CDR2 is LQKENI. The CDR3 contains 17 residues. The CDR3 bases are TGTGCCAGCTCACGGACGCAAAGCGGGACAGGTCTTTACGAGCAGTACTTC. It codes for CASSRTQSGTGLYEQYF.

This sequence joins TRBV7-6 and TRBJ2-5; a possible D gene is TRBD1 (5 bases). V gave up 0 bases and J gave up 2 bases, with 10 bases separating them. This CDR3 is 15 amino acids long. Germline V gene data show CDR1 as SGHVS and CDR2 as FNYEAQ. CDR3 amino acids: CASSLAATAQETQYF. The DNA of the CDR3 is TGTGCCAGCAGCTTAGCGGCGACAGCTCAAGAGACCCAGTACTTC.

This clonotype has ten or more counts. The rearrangement uses TRBV19 and TRBJ2-3; perhaps TRBD2 as D (6 bases). The CDR3 is 16 residues long. The germline V gene encodes CDR1 LNHDA and CDR2 SQIVND (reference sequence). Trimming removed 0 bases from V and 3 bases from J, with 13 bases in between. The CDR3 DNA sequence: TGTGCCAGTAGTATAGACGAGGGAGGAGGGACAGATACGCAGTATTTT. This sequence encodes CASSIDEGGGTDTQYF.

The chain has TRBV11-2 and TRBJ2-3; possibly TRBD1 for D (7 bases). The CDR3 has 13 amino acids. The germline V and J ends were trimmed by 5 bases and 7 bases, with 13 bases remaining between them. Germline V gene sequence: CDR1 SGHAT, CDR2 FQNNGV. CDR3 residues: CASSQGGTNTQYF. Written as DNA, the CDR3 is TGTGCCAGCAGCCAGGGGGGTACAAATACGCAGTATTTT. The variable domain in full, completed from reference TRBV11-2 and TRBJ2-3, reads EAGVAQSPRYKIIEKRQSVAFWCNPISGHATLYWYQQILGQGPKLLIQFQNNGVVDDSQLPKDRFSAERLKGVDSTLKIQPAKLEDSAVYLCASSQGGTNTQYFGPGTRLTVL.

This clonotype was observed many times. V and J are TRBV6-1 and TRBJ2-2; D is ambiguous. Trimming took off 2 bases at V and 0 bases at J, with 13 bases between the two ends. The CDR3 is 17 amino acids. Germline V gene data show CDR1 as MNHNS and CDR2 as SASEGT. The CDR3: CASSELNGPSNTGELFF. The DNA of the CDR3 is TGTGCCAGCAGTGAATTAAACGGACCCTCGAACACCGGGGAGCTGTTTTTT.

In this sample, this clonotype turned up many times. V usage is TRBV10-3 and J usage is TRBJ2-7, with D unclear. Trimming removed 6 bases from V and 3 bases from J, with 6 bases in between. The CDR3 sequence is 11 residues long. Germline CDR1 and CDR2: ENHRY and SYGVKD. The CDR3 loop reads CAIRASYEQYF. The CDR3 nucleotides are TGTGCCATCAGAGCGAGCTACGAGCAGTACTTC.

The V and J genes are TRBV18 and TRBJ2-5; maybe TRBD1 (5 bases). The CDR3 is 16 residues long. The germline V and J ends were trimmed by 3 bases and 2 bases, with 16 bases remaining between them. Germline assignment: CDR1 KGHSH and CDR2 LQKENI. The CDR3, as DNA: TGTGCCAGCTCACCCCTTCGACAGCCACGACAAGAGACCCAGTACTTC. Protein product: CASSPLRQPRQETQYF.

This clonotype was observed at least ten times. The rearrangement uses TRBV7-2 and TRBJ2-7; 10 nucleotides align to TRBD1. The V gene end was trimmed by 5 bases and the J gene end by 5 bases; junction bases not matched to a gene: 27. CDR3 size: 21 residues. CDR1 and CDR2 (germline): SGHTA, FQGNSA. The CDR3 protein is CASSSPGTGVGPISPLDEQYF. CDR3 coding DNA: TGTGCCAGCAGCAGTCCCGGGACAGGGGTTGGTCCAATATCTCCTCTAGACGAGCAGTACTTC.